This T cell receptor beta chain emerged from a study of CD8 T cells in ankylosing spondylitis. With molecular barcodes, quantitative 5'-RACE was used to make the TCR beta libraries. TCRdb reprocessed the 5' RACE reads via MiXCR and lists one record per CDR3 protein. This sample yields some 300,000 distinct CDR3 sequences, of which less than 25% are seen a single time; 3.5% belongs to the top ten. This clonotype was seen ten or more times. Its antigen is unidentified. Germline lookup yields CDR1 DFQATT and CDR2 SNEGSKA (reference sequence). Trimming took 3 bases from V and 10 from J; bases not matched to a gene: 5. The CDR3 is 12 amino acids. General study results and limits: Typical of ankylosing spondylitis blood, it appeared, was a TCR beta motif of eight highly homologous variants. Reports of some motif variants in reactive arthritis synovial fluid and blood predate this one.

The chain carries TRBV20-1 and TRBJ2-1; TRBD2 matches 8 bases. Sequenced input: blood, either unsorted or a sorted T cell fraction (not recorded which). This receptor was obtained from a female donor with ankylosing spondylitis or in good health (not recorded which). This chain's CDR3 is CSASGRAYEQFF. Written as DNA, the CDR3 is TGCAGTGCTAGCGGGAGGGCCTACGAGCAGTTCTTC.